The rows below give T cell receptor beta chains drawn from one sample of a study of cytomegalovirus exposure and HLA in healthy donors. Sequenced by immunoSEQ multiplex PCR; TCRdb stores in-frame clones only, minus some. Here the sample spans some 120,000 clones, about 69% being singletons. Sequencing was performed on PBMCs. The receptors shown here come from a man aged 30-40 years in good health and CMV-seronegative. Each CDR3 is given without its conserved first and last residue. Fields, in order: D gene, J gene, V gene, CDR3 protein. The D gene is left open where the match is weak.

.	TRBJ1-3	TRBV7-8	ASRGPLRTSGNTIY
TRBD2	TRBJ2-2	TRBV7-9	ASSSSGGAAGELF
.	TRBJ1-2	TRBV6-5	ASSKGTYGYT
.	TRBJ1-1	TRBV21-1	ASSTYRDRGEKNTEAF
TRBD2	TRBJ2-5	TRBV5-4	ASSQETSGGQETQY
TRBD2	TRBJ2-1	TRBV6-5	ASSLAGGPNEQF
.	TRBJ1-1	TRBV14	ASSRQGTEAF
TRBD2	TRBJ2-3	TRBV4-2	ASSGSGGKDTQY
.	TRBJ1-1	TRBV6-1	ASRGGILLNTEAF
.	TRBJ2-1	TRBV29-1	SVARASSYNEQF
TRBD1	TRBJ2-3	TRBV14	ASSQVRQGDTDTQY
TRBD1	TRBJ2-3	TRBV18	ASSRQGSSTDTQY
.	TRBJ1-1	TRBV7-2	ASSLARGMNTEAF
TRBD1	TRBJ1-2	TRBV10-3	AISPEGAQGYT
.	TRBJ1-1	TRBV11-3	ASSPSGRGTEAF
.	TRBJ2-5	TRBV4-2	ASSQGVSSGETQY
.	TRBJ1-1	TRBV11-2	ASSLHSRNTEAF
TRBD2	TRBJ2-4	TRBV4-3	ASSQGGSGIGDIQY
.	TRBJ1-1	TRBV28	ASSREVSDTEAF
.	TRBJ2-7	TRBV18	ASSPGQAIN
.	TRBJ2-3	TRBV5-1	ASSLATAPGTDTQY
.	TRBJ1-2	TRBV12-2	ASRDRGHLNYGYA
TRBD1	TRBJ1-1	TRBV28	ASNDAGTAREAF
.	TRBJ1-1	TRBV15	ATSVPRSRVMNTEAF
.	TRBJ2-5	TRBV10-3	AISEFPDQETQY
.	TRBJ1-5	TRBV7-2	ASSLYHQVQPQH
TRBD1	TRBJ2-1	TRBV30	AWSSGTGINEQF
TRBD1	TRBJ1-2	TRBV27	ASRRQGANYGYT
.	TRBJ1-5	TRBV28	ASSIFVNQPQH
TRBD2	TRBJ2-2	TRBV30	ASQGLAGGPNTGELF
.	TRBJ2-4	TRBV18	ASSPIGRRYAKNIQY
TRBD1	TRBJ1-1	TRBV27	ASQQGAGVMNTEAF
.	TRBJ1-5	TRBV6-1	ASSEVVSQPQH
.	TRBJ2-5	TRBV25-1	ASSEYVGQETQY
.	TRBJ1-1	TRBV25-1	ASSWSVGAPTEAF
.	TRBJ2-7	TRBV28	ASGGVRTVLYEQY
TRBD2	TRBJ2-7	TRBV9	ASSATSGSYEQY
TRBD2	TRBJ2-1	TRBV29-1	SVEKREREQF